The 27 T cell receptor beta chains reported below all come from one sample, sequenced in a study of T cells in Graves' hyperthyroidism and ophthalmopathy. It was RNA transcripts that yielded the amplified TCR beta CDR3 regions. HTBI primers were the set used in a first-round RT-PCR of the TCR CDR3. One entry per CDR3 protein results from TCRdb running MiXCR on the multiplex PCR reads. The sample has some 510,000 distinct CDR3 sequences, around 20% seen once. Material for sequencing was blood. The receptors were gathered from a man aged 18 to 30 with Graves' hyperthyroidism.

This clonotype was seen at least ten times. The J gene is TRBJ2-7, the V gene TRBV19; D is perhaps TRBD1 or TRBD2 (5 bases each). CDR1 and CDR2 from the germline V gene are LNHDA and SQIVND (reference sequence). The CDR3 contains 13 residues. Trimming removed 4 bases from V and 3 bases from J, with 10 bases in between. The CDR3 sequence is CASSTGQDYEQYF. In DNA form, the CDR3 reads TGTGCCAGTAGTACGGGGCAGGACTACGAGCAGTACTTC.

The chain is built from TRBV6-5 and TRBJ2-5; 8 nucleotides align to TRBD1. This CDR3 has 14 residues. CDR1 is MNHEY, CDR2 SVGAGI, per germline. With V trimmed by 4 bases and J by 6 bases, 7 bases remained unmatched. The CDR3 DNA is TGTGCCAGCAGTTCCGTGACAGGGGCTAAGACCCAGTACTTC. It codes for CASSSVTGAKTQYF.

This clonotype was seen only a few times. The rearrangement joins TRBV5-1 to TRBJ2-5, with 14 bases that match TRBD2. Trimming removed 6 bases from V and 5 bases from J; junction bases left unmatched: 3. Per the germline V gene, CDR1 is SGHRS and CDR2 is YFSETQ. The CDR3 is 14 residues long. In DNA, the CDR3 is TGCGCCAGCAAGACTAGCGGGGGGGCGGAGACCCAGTACTTC. Protein product: CASKTSGGAETQYF.

This clonotype was seen at least ten times. The chain is built from TRBV5-6 and TRBJ2-7; maybe TRBD2 (5 bases). This CDR3 spans 14 amino acids. Germline CDR1 reads SGHDT; CDR2 reads YYEEEE. Trimming took 1 base from V and 2 from J, leaving 10 bases between them. CDR3 loop: CASSLWRNPYEQYF. The CDR3 DNA reads as TGTGCCAGCAGCTTGTGGAGGAACCCCTACGAGCAGTACTTC.

Ten or more counts support this clonotype. The chain employs TRBV19 and TRBJ1-5; tentative D call: TRBD1 (5 bases). This CDR3 contains 14 residues. In germline, CDR1 is LNHDA, CDR2 SQIVND (reference sequence). The ends were cut back, 7 bases at V and 3 bases at J, with 13 bases in the middle. The CDR3 DNA sequence: TGTGCCAGTACCCCAGCAGGGCCCAATCAGCCCCAGCATTTT. Protein sequence: CASTPAGPNQPQHF. Together with reference TRBV19 and TRBJ1-5, the CDR3 gives the full variable domain: DGGITQSPKYLFRKEGQNVTLSCEQNLNHDAMYWYRQDPGQGLRLIYYSQIVNDFQKGDIAEGYSVSREKKESFPLTVTSAQKNPTAFYLCASTPAGPNQPQHFGDGTRLSIL.

This clonotype was counted a few times. J is TRBJ2-7 and V is TRBV5-1; D tentatively fits TRBD1 or TRBD2 (5 bases each). This CDR3 contains 15 residues. With 0 bases removed from V and 2 bases from J, the gap between germline ends came to 12 bases. Germline V gene sequence: CDR1 SGHRS, CDR2 YFSETQ. CDR3 DNA sequence: TGCGCCAGCAGCTTGGGAGGGGCCGATGCCTACGAGCAGTACTTC. This encodes CASSLGGADAYEQYF.

This clonotype was found many times. The CDR3 loop reads CASRTGGYEQYF. The CDR3 DNA reads as TGTGCCAGCAGGACAGGGGGATACGAGCAGTACTTC. The chain has TRBV28 and TRBJ2-7; TRBD1 matches 9 bases. V lost 6 bases, J lost 4 bases, and 1 base stayed unmatched. The germline CDR1 and CDR2 sequences are MDHEN and SYDVKM. The CDR3 loop spans 12 amino acids.

This clonotype has ten or more counts. V is TRBV11-2 and J is TRBJ2-7, with D possibly TRBD1 on 6 matching bases. The V gene lost 4 bases and the J gene lost 7 bases, with 17 bases spanning the gap. The CDR3 has 14 amino acids. Per germline, CDR1 SGHAT and CDR2 FQNNGV. The CDR3 nucleotides read TGTGCCAGCAGCTCGGTCAGGGGTCCAGGAGAGCAGTACTTC. This codes for CASSSVRGPGEQYF.

Ten or more counts support this clonotype. This likely comes from a read error, as the CDR3 has no conserved phenylalanine or tryptophan at its end. No DNA is shown, since the ends of the CDR3 on it are uncertain; the CDR3 is the one TCRdb lists. This CDR3 reads CASSWPRSS. The genes are TRBV7-8 and TRBJ2-7; whether TRBD1, the table's D call, matches the DNA was not checked. The CDR3 contains 9 residues when both ends are counted. CDR1 SGHVS and CDR2 FQNEAQ come from the germline V gene.

The table lists this clonotype with many counts. The junction departs from germline at one end; a sequencing error may be responsible. J is TRBJ2-5 and V is TRBV7-2; the D call may be TRBD1 or TRBD2 (5 bases each). This CDR3 region has 14 residues. CDR1 is SGHTA, CDR2 FQGNSA, per germline. The CDR3 here is CASGLGETITTQYF. CDR3 DNA: TGTGCCAGCGGCTTGGGGGAGACAATAACGACCCAGTACTTC.

This clonotype was seen at least ten times. This rearrangement joins TRBV9 to TRBJ1-1, with a possible D match to TRBD1 (6 bases). Trimming removed 0 bases at V and 2 bases at J, with 8 bases between. The length of the CDR3 is 14 residues. The germline CDR1 and CDR2 sequences are SGDLS and YYNGEE. The CDR3 DNA sequence: TGTGCCAGCAGCGTAGAGGGGGAAAACACTGAAGCTTTCTTT. It codes for CASSVEGENTEAFF. The full variable domain, rest sourced from reference TRBV9 and TRBJ1-1, is DSGVTQTPKHLITATGQRVTLRCSPRSGDLSVYWYQQSLDQGLQFLIQYYNGEERAKGNILERFSAQQFPDLHSELNLSSLELGDSALYFCASSVEGENTEAFFGQGTRLTVV.

The CDR3 DNA sequence: TGTGCCAGCAGCGTGAACAAAAACATTCAGTACTTC. Translation gives CASSVNKNIQYF. This chain connects TRBV11-2 to TRBJ2-4; no clear D gene. Between the trimmed V and J ends, which lost 5 bases and 3 bases, there was a span of 5 bases. This CDR3 spans 12 amino acids. CDR1 and CDR2 from the germline V gene are SGHAT and FQNNGV.

Many counts were recorded for this clonotype. The chain recombines TRBV6-5 with TRBJ2-7, with 10 bases lining up with TRBD2. This CDR3 is 15 amino acids long. CDR1 and CDR2 (germline): MNHEY, SVGAGI. J gave up 4 bases and V 6 bases, and 9 bases lay outside the gene matches. CDR3 DNA: TGTGCCAGCAGCCTTACTAGCGGGGTAGTGTACGAGCAGTACTTC. As protein: CASSLTSGVVYEQYF.

This clonotype has a count of ten or more. The chain uses TRBV10-3 and TRBJ1-1, with 8 nucleotides matching TRBD1. The germline gives CDR1 ENHRY, CDR2 SYGVKD. V trimming: 6 bases; J trimming: 5 bases; junction bases outside the gene matches: 8. The CDR3 runs to 14 residues. CDR3 DNA sequence: TGTGCCATCAGCCAAGGACAGGGAGGGACTGAAGCTTTCTTT. This codes for CAISQGQGGTEAFF.

The chain couples TRBV18 to TRBJ2-7, with D tentatively TRBD1 (5 bases). There are 14 residues in the CDR3. CDR1 and CDR2 from the germline V gene are KGHSH and LQKENI. V shed 1 base and J shed 3 bases, with 10 bases lying between them. The DNA of the CDR3 is TGTGCCAGCTCACCACGAGCAGGGCTCTACGAGCAGTACTTC. Protein product: CASSPRAGLYEQYF.

This sequence joins TRBV6-1 and TRBJ2-5; D unclear. The CDR3 runs 11 residues. Germline CDR1 and CDR2: MNHNS and SASEGT. Trimming removed 9 bases at V and 5 bases at J, with 10 bases between. CDR3 DNA: TGTGCCAGACAGATCACTGAGACCCAGTACTTC. It translates to CARQITETQYF.

This clonotype was counted many times. The chain is built from TRBV10-3 and TRBJ2-7; D might be TRBD1 (5 bases). This CDR3 is 14 amino acids long. Trimming removed 7 bases from V and 2 bases from J, with 15 bases in between. Looked up from germline, CDR1 is ENHRY and CDR2 is SYGVKD. Here the CDR3 reads CAITPTAVTYEQYF. For the CDR3, the DNA is TGTGCCATCACTCCGACAGCAGTAACCTACGAGCAGTACTTC.

This clonotype was observed many times. A much larger clone is a single base away; this may be a read error. The V gene is TRBV6-5, the J gene TRBJ1-1; D remains unclear. The CDR3 consists of 15 residues. CDR1 MNHEY and CDR2 SVGAGI come from the germline V gene. Trimming removed 7 bases at V and 1 base at J, with 16 bases between. CDR3 residues: CASKPHKAPNTEAFF. DNA of the CDR3: TGTGCCAGCAAACCGCATAAGGCGCCGAACACTGAAGCTTTCTTT.

On this clonotype itself: Being one base from a much bigger clone, this may be a read error. The CDR3 DNA reads as TGTGCCAGCAGTGACCTGACAGGGGCCCACGAGCAGTACTTC. Translating gives CASSDLTGAHEQYF. V is TRBV2 and J is TRBJ2-7; 8 nucleotides align to TRBD1. This CDR3 spans 14 amino acids. Germline V gives CDR1 SNHLY, CDR2 FYNNEI. Trimming at V came to 3 bases and at J to 5 bases, leaving 6 bases not matched to a gene.

This clonotype was seen just once. The rearrangement uses TRBV6-1 and TRBJ1-1; 7 bases are shared with TRBD1. CDR1 is MNHNS, CDR2 SASEGT, per germline. V lost 6 bases and J lost 6; bases outside the gene matches: 10. This CDR3 spans 14 amino acids. The CDR3 is CASRPDRSYSEAFF. The CDR3 DNA reads TGTGCCAGCAGGCCGGACAGGTCTTATTCTGAAGCTTTCTTT.

The chain recombines TRBV5-1 with TRBJ1-2, with TRBD1 matching 9 bases. The CDR3 has 17 amino acids. Germline CDR1 is SGHRS and CDR2 is YFSETQ. With V trimmed by 3 bases and J by 8 bases, 17 bases remained unmatched. CDR3 amino acids: CASSSGQGVSSDGGYTF. Written as DNA, the CDR3 is TGCGCCAGCAGCTCGGGACAGGGAGTTAGTTCAGATGGAGGCTACACCTTC.

The CDR3: CASIGSTGAGTEAFF. The DNA of the CDR3 is TGTGCCAGCATTGGATCTACAGGGGCGGGCACTGAAGCTTTCTTT. This chain joins TRBV12-3 or TRBV12-4 and TRBJ1-1, with 7 bases identical to TRBD1. This CDR3 has 15 residues. The trim removed 7 bases at V and 4 bases at J, leaving 12 bases unmatched.

This clonotype was detected many times. The genes are TRBV6-5 and TRBJ1-5, with a tentative D call TRBD1 (5 bases). The germline V gene has CDR1 MNHEY and CDR2 SVGAGI. V gave up 5 bases and J gave up 9 bases, with 14 bases separating them. The CDR3 totals 13 residues. CDR3 nucleotides: TGTGCCAGCAGTCGGGACGGGAAAAGGCCCCAGCATTTT. Translated, it gives CASSRDGKRPQHF.

This clonotype occurred many times. This chain uses TRBV6-5 with TRBJ1-3, with D uncertain. Germline V lookup: CDR1 MNHEY, CDR2 SVGAGI. The CDR3 covers 16 residues. V was clipped by 4 bases and J by 0 bases, with 13 bases between them. The CDR3 spells CASSSSLIASGNTIYF. CDR3 in DNA: TGTGCCAGCAGTTCATCTCTGATCGCCTCTGGAAACACCATATATTTT.

The J gene is TRBJ2-7, the V gene TRBV15, with D unclear. The CDR3 is made up of 12 amino acids. Trimming cost V 1 base and J 5 bases, with 6 bases left between them. Germline CDR1 LNHNV, CDR2 YYDKDF (reference sequence). CDR3: CATSRAGHEQYF. The CDR3 DNA sequence: TGTGCCACCAGCAGAGCGGGTCACGAGCAGTACTTC.

There are many counts of this clonotype. This chain uses TRBV7-9 with TRBJ1-1, with 7 bases lining up with TRBD1. V lost 4 bases to trimming and J lost 4 bases; unmatched junction nucleotides: 6. The germline V gene encodes CDR1 SEHNR and CDR2 FQNEAQ (reference sequence). CDR3 length: 14 residues. CDR3: CASSSRQGTTEAFF. The CDR3 DNA follows: TGTGCCAGCAGCTCCCGACAGGGAACCACTGAAGCTTTCTTT.

This clonotype occurred many times. The chain combines TRBV24-1 with TRBJ2-7; 11 nucleotides match TRBD1. The V segment lost 4 bases and the J segment 6 bases; nucleotides outside the gene matches: 7. The CDR3 is made up of 15 amino acids. Germline CDR1 and CDR2: KGHDR and SFDVKD. The CDR3 here is CATSDPGQGESEQYF. As DNA, the CDR3 is TGTGCCACCAGTGACCCGGGACAGGGGGAGAGCGAGCAGTACTTC.